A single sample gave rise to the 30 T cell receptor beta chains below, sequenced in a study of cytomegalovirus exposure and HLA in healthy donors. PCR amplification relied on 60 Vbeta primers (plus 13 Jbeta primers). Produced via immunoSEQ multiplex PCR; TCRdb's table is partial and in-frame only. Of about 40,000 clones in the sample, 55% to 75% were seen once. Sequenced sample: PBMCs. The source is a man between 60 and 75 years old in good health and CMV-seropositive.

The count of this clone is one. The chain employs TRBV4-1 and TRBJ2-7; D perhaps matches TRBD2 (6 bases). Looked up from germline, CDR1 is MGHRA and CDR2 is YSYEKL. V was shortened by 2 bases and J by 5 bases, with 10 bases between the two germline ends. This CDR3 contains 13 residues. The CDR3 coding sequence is TGCGCCAGCAGCCAAAGACTAGTTGACGAGCAGTACTTC. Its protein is CASSQRLVDEQYF.

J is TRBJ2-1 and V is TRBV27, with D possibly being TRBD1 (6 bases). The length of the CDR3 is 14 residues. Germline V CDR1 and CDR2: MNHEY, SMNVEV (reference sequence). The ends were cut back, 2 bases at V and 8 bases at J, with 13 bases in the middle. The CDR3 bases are TGTGCCAGCAGTTTACTCGACAGGCAGCATGAGCAGTTCTTC. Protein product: CASSLLDRQHEQFF.

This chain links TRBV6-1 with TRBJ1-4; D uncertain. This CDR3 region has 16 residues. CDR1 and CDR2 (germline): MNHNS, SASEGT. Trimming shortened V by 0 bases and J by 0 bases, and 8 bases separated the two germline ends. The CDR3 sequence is CASSEAAAATNEKLFF. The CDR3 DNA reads TGTGCCAGCAGTGAAGCGGCGGCAGCAACTAATGAAAAACTGTTTTTT.

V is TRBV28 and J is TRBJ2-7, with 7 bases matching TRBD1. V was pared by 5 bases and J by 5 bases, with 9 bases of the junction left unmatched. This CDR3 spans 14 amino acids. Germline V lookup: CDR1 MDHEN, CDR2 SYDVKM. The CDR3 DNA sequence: TGTGCCAGCAGTCGGGGACAGAAGCTCAACGAGCAGTACTTC. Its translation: CASSRGQKLNEQYF. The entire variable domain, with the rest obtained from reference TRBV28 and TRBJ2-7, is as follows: DVKVTQSSRYLVKRTGEKVFLECVQDMDHENMFWYRQDPGLGLRLIYFSYDVKMKEKGDIPEGYSVSREKKERFSLILESASTNQTSMYLCASSRGQKLNEQYFGPGTRLTVT.

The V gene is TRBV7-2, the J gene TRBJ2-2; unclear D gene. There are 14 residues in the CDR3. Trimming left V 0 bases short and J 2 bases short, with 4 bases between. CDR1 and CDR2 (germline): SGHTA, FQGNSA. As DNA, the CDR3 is TGTGCCAGCAGCTTAGCAGCTAACACCGGGGAGCTGTTTTTT. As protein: CASSLAANTGELFF.

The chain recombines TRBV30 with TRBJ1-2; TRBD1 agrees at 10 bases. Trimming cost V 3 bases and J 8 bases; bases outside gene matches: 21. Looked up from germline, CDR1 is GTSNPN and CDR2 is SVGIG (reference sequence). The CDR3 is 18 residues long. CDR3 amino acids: CAWRGRTGGNQALGGYTF. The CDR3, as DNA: TGTGCCTGGAGGGGTAGGACAGGGGGAAACCAGGCCCTCGGGGGCTACACCTTC. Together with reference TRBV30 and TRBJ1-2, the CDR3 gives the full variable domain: SQTIHQWPATLVQPVGSPLSLECTVEGTSNPNLYWYRQAAGRGLQLLFYSVGIGQISSEVPQNLSASRPQDRQFILSSKKLLLSDSGFYLCAWRGRTGGNQALGGYTFGSGTRLTVV.

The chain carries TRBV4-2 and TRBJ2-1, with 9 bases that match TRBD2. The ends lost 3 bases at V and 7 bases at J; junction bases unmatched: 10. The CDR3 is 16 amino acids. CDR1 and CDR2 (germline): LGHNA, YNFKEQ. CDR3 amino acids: CASSQVAGAFSNEQFF. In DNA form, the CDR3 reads TGTGCCAGCAGCCAGGTAGCGGGAGCTTTCAGTAATGAGCAGTTCTTC.

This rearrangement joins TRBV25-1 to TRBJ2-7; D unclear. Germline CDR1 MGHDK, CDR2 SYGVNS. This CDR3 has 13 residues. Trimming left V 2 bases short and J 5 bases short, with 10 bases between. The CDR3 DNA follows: TGTGCCAGCAGTGAAAGGATGGAGAACGAGCAGTACTTC. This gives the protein CASSERMENEQYF.

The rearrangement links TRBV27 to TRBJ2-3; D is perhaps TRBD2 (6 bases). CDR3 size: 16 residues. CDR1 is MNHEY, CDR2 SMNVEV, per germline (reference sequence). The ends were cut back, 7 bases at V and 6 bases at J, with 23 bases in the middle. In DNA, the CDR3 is TGTGCCAGCACCTTCCGGAGGGCCGGGATAGGGGATACGCAGTATTTT. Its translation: CASTFRRAGIGDTQYF.

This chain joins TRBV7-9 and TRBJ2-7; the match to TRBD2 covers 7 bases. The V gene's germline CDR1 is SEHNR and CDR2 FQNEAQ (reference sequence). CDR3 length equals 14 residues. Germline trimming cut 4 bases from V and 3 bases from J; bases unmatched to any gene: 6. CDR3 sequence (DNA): TGTGCCAGCAGCTCGGGACTAACTGACTACGAGCAGTACTTC. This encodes CASSSGLTDYEQYF.

Here the CDR3 DNA reads TGTGCCAGCAGGACAGGGAACTATGGCTACACCTTC. This encodes CASRTGNYGYTF. The chain is built from TRBV6-5 and TRBJ1-2, with 7 positions matching TRBD1. The CDR3 length is 12 residues. The germline V gene has CDR1 MNHEY and CDR2 SVGAGI. J gave up 2 bases and V 6 bases, and 0 bases lay outside the gene matches.

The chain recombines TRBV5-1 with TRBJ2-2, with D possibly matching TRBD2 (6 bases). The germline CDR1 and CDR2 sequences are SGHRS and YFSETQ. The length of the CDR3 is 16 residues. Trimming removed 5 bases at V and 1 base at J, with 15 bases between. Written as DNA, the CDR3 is TGCGCCAGCAGGACGGGGACTGGGGGGAACACCGGGGAGCTGTTTTTT. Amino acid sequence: CASRTGTGGNTGELFF.

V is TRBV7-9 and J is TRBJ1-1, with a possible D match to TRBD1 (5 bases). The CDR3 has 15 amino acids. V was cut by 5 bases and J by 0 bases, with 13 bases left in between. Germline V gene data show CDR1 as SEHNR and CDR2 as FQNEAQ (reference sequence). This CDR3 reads CASSQRGELNTEAFF. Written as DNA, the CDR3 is TGTGCCAGCAGCCAGCGGGGGGAGCTGAACACTGAAGCTTTCTTT.

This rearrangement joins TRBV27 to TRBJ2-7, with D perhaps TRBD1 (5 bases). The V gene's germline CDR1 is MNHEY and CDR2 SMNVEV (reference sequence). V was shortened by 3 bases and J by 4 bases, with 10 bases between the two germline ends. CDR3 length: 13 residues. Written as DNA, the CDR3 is TGTGCCAGCAGTTTGCACCAGGGTTACGAGCAGTACTTC. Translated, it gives CASSLHQGYEQYF.

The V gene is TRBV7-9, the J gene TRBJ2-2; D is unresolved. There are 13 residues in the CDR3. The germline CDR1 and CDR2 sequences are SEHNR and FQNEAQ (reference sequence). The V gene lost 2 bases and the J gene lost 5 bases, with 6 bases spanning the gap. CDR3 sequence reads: CASSLLETGELFF. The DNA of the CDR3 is TGTGCCAGCAGCTTACTTGAGACCGGGGAGCTGTTTTTT.

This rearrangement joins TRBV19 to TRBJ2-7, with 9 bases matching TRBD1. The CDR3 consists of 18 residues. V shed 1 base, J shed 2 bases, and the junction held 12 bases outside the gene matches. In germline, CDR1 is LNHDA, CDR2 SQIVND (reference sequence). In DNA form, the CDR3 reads TGTGCCAGTAGTATAGCACACTGGGGGACAGGGTCAACCTACGAGCAGTACTTC. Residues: CASSIAHWGTGSTYEQYF.

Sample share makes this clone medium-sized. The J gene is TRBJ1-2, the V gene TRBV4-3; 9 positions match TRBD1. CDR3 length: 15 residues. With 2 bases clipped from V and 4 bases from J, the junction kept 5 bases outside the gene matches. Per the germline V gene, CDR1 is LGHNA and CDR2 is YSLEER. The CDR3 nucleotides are TGCGCCAGCAGCCAACCTGGGACAGGGATCTATGGCTACACCTTC. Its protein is CASSQPGTGIYGYTF.

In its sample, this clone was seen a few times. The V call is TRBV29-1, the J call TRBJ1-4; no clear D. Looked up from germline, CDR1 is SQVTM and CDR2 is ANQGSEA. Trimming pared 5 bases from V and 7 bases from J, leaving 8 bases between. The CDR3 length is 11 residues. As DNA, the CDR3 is TGCAGCGTTCCATCAGGTGAAAAACTGTTTTTT. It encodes CSVPSGEKLFF.

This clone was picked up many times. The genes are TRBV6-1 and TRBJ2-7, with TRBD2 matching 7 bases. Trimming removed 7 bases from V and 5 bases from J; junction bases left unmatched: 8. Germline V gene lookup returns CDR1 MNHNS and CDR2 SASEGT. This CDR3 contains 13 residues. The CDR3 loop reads CASILGEGNEQYF. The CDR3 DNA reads TGTGCCAGCATCCTGGGGGAGGGTAACGAGCAGTACTTC.

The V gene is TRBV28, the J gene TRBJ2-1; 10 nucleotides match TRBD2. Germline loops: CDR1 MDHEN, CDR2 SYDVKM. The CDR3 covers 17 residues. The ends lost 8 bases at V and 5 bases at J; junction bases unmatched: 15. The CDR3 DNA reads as TGTGCCAGCCCTCCCCCCCTCCGGCTAGCGGGGGACAATGAGCAGTTCTTC. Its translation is CASPPPLRLAGDNEQFF.

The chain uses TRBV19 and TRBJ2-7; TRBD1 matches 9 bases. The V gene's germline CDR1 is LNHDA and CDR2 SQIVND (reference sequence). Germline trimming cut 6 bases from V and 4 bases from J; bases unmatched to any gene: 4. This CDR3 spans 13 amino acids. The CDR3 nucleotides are TGTGCCAGTAGCACAGGGGGCATGTACGAGCAGTACTTC. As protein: CASSTGGMYEQYF. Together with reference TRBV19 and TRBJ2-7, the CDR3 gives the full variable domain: DGGITQSPKYLFRKEGQNVTLSCEQNLNHDAMYWYRQDPGQGLRLIYYSQIVNDFQKGDIAEGYSVSREKKESFPLTVTSAQKNPTAFYLCASSTGGMYEQYFGPGTRLTVT.

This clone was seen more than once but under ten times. The CDR3 nucleotides are TGTGCCATCAGTGAGTCGCAAACAGGGGGCCGGGAGACCCAGTACTTC. Amino acid sequence: CAISESQTGGRETQYF. The chain joins TRBV10-3 to TRBJ2-5; TRBD1 aligns across 9 bases. The trim removed 0 bases at V and 5 bases at J, leaving 7 bases unmatched. CDR1 is ENHRY, CDR2 SYGVKD, per germline. The CDR3 is 16 amino acids.

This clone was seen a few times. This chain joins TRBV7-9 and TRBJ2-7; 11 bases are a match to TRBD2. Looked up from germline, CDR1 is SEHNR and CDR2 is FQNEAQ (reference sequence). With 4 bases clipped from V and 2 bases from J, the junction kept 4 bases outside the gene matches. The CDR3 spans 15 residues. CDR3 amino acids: CASSSGTSGTYEQYF. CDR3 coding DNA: TGTGCCAGCAGCTCCGGGACTAGCGGTACCTACGAGCAGTACTTC. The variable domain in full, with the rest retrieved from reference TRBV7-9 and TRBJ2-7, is DTGVSQNPRHKITKRGQNVTFRCDPISEHNRLYWYRQTLGQGPEFLTYFQNEAQLEKSRLLSDRFSAERPKGSFSTLEIQRTEQGDSAMYLCASSSGTSGTYEQYFGPGTRLTVT.

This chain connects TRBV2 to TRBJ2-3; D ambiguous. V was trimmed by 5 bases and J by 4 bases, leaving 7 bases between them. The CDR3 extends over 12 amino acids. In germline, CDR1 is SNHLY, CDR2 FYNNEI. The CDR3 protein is CASSRSADTQYF. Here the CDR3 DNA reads TGTGCCAGCAGTCGAAGCGCAGATACGCAGTATTTT.

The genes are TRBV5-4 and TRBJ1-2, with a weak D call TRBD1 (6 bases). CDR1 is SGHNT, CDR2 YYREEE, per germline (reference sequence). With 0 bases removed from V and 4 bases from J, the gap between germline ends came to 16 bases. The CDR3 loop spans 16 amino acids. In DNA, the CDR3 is TGTGCCAGCAGCTTGGACGGAGCACAGGGTGTCTATGGCTACACCTTC. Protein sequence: CASSLDGAQGVYGYTF.

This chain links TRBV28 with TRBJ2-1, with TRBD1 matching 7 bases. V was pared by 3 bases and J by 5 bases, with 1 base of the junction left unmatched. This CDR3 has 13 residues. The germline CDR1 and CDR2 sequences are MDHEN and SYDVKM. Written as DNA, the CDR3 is TGTGCCAGCAGTTTGACAGGGAACAATGAGCAGTTCTTC. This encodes CASSLTGNNEQFF.

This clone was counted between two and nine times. In DNA form, the CDR3 reads TGCGCCAGCAGTCAATCTAGAGCTTCGGACTCCTACAATGAGCAGTTCTTC. It translates to CASSQSRASDSYNEQFF. The J gene is TRBJ2-1, the V gene TRBV10-1, with D unresolved. The germline V gene has CDR1 WNHNN and CDR2 SYGVQD (reference sequence). The CDR3 has 17 amino acids. V was cut by 5 bases and J by 0 bases, with 17 bases left in between.

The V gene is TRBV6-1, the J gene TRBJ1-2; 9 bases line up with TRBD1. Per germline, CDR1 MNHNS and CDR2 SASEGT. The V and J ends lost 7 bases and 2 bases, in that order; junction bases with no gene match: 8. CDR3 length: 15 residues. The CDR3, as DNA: TGTGCCAGCACCCGAACAGGGGGCCCCAACTATGGCTACACCTTC. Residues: CASTRTGGPNYGYTF.

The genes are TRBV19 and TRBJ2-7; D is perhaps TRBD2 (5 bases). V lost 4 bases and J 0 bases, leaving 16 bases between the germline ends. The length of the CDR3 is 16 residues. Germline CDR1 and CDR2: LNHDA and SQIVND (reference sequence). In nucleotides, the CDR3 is TGTGCCAGTAGTACCACCAGCGGAATGCTCTCCTACGAGCAGTACTTC. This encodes CASSTTSGMLSYEQYF. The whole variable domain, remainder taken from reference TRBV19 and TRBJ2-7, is DGGITQSPKYLFRKEGQNVTLSCEQNLNHDAMYWYRQDPGQGLRLIYYSQIVNDFQKGDIAEGYSVSREKKESFPLTVTSAQKNPTAFYLCASSTTSGMLSYEQYFGPGTRLTVT.

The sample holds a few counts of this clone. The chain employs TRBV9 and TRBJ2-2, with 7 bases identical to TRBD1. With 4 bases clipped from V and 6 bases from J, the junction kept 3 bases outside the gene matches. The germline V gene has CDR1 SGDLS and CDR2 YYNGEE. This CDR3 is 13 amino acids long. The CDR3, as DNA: TGTGCCAGCAGCCCCGGACAGGCCGGGGAGCTGTTTTTT. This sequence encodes CASSPGQAGELFF.